Following are 20 T cell receptor beta chains from one sample sequenced in a study of vaccination effects on CD4 cells after COVID-19. Sequencing followed a ViraFEST assay step that expanded antigen-specific CD4+ T cells with viral peptide pools. The culture ran for about 10 days, and then CD4+ T cells were isolated. The healthy vaccine recipients, who had no prior SARS-CoV-2 infection, showed negative nucleocapsid antibodies. Profiled with immunoSEQ multiplex PCR; TCRdb holds only in-frame clones, not every one. The repertoire has 70,000 to 75,000 clones, roughly 70% of them found once; the top ten carry about 4.1%. No antigen has been identified for these receptors. The source was CD4+ T cells from PBMCs cultured with HCoV-OC43 spike peptides, collected before COVID-19 vaccination. Subset of the sample: HCoV-OC43 spike overlapping peptide pool stimulation. The receptors were gathered from a human donor who received a COVID-19 vaccine.

The chain has TRBV12-3 or TRBV12-4 and TRBJ1-2; 7 nucleotides align to TRBD1. The length of the CDR3 is 13 residues. The junction had 8 bases not matched to a gene; V was cut back by 10 bases and J by 3 bases. In DNA, the CDR3 is TGTGCCATCCGGACAGGAGGGGACTATGGCTACACCTTC. Amino acid sequence: CAIRTGGDYGYTF.

This clone was found a few times. The V gene is TRBV14, the J gene TRBJ1-2; D is ambiguous. CDR1 and CDR2 (germline): SGHDN, FVKESK. The germline V and J ends were trimmed by 0 bases and 1 base, with 12 bases remaining between them. There are 16 residues in the CDR3. CDR3 bases: TGTGCCAGCAGCCAAGATCACCGCCAGGTTAACTATGGCTACACCTTC. It encodes CASSQDHRQVNYGYTF.

V is TRBV18 and J is TRBJ1-5; 9 nucleotides align to TRBD1. Germline values: CDR1 KGHSH, CDR2 LQKENI. The CDR3 sequence is 15 residues long. J lost 7 bases, V lost 6 bases, and 10 bases had no gene match. This CDR3 reads CASSLTGGGRQPQHF. The CDR3 DNA reads TGTGCCAGCTCGCTTACAGGGGGCGGTCGCCAGCCCCAGCATTTT.

V and J are TRBV28 and TRBJ2-1, with D perhaps matching TRBD2 (6 bases). V was clipped by 2 bases and J by 2 bases, with 7 bases between them. This CDR3 comprises 14 residues. CDR1 is MDHEN and CDR2 is SYDVKM in the germline V gene. The CDR3 DNA is TGTGCCAGCAGTTTAACTAGCCCCTACAATGAGCAGTTCTTC. This codes for CASSLTSPYNEQFF.

The rearrangement joins TRBV4-3 to TRBJ1-1; D is unclear. The CDR3 contains 15 residues. Germline V gives CDR1 LGHNA, CDR2 YSLEER. The V end was cut by 0 bases, the J end by 2 bases, with 10 bases between. CDR3 bases: TGCGCCAGCAGCCAAGAAAGTGTGATTAACACTGAAGCTTTCTTT. Encoded protein: CASSQESVINTEAFF.

The V call is TRBV30, the J call TRBJ2-5; 9 bases are a match to TRBD2. The junction had 7 bases not matched to a gene; V was cut back by 8 bases and J by 3 bases. The CDR3 sequence is 13 residues long. CDR1 GTSNPN and CDR2 SVGIG come from the germline V gene (reference sequence). CDR3 sequence reads: CAQASGGKETQYF. The CDR3 coding sequence is TGTGCCCAAGCAAGCGGGGGGAAAGAGACCCAGTACTTC.

This clone was counted a few times. This sequence joins TRBV7-2 and TRBJ1-3, with unresolved D. CDR3 length equals 15 residues. Germline V CDR1 and CDR2: SGHTA, FQGNSA. Trimming left V 5 bases short and J 2 bases short, with 13 bases between. The CDR3 spells CASSDKGIPGNTIYF. The DNA for the CDR3 is TGTGCCAGCAGCGACAAGGGAATACCTGGAAACACCATATATTTT.

The V gene is TRBV29-1, the J gene TRBJ1-2; 12 nucleotides agree with TRBD1. Germline V gene sequence: CDR1 SQVTM, CDR2 ANQGSEA. J lost 12 bases, V lost 8 bases, and 16 bases had no gene match. The CDR3 contains 14 residues. The CDR3 spells CSSWDRGPDRSHTF. The CDR3 DNA reads TGCAGCTCCTGGGACAGGGGGCCCGATAGGTCCCACACCTTC. Full variable domain (remainder filled in from reference TRBV29-1 and TRBJ1-2): SAVISQKPSRDICQRGTSLTIQCQVDSQVTMMFWYRQQPGQSLTLIATANQGSEATYESGFVIDKFPISRPNLTFSTLTVSNMSPEDSSIYLCSSWDRGPDRSHTFGSGTRLTVV.

This clone was picked up one time. This sequence joins TRBV21-1 and TRBJ2-1; whether TRBD2, the table's D call, matches the DNA was not checked. TRBV21-1 corresponds to a pseudogene. This CDR3 contains 18 residues. The CDR3: CASSRKLGGPRGYNEQFF. The CDR3 bases are TGTGCCAGCAGCCGAAAATTGGGGGGACCTAGGGGATACAATGAGCAGTTCTTC.

The V and J genes are TRBV28 and TRBJ1-1; D call uncertain. Trimming took 1 base from V and 4 from J, leaving 4 bases between them. This CDR3 is 12 amino acids long. Germline CDR1 is MDHEN and CDR2 is SYDVKM. The CDR3 here is CASSLSVTEAFF. As DNA, the CDR3 is TGTGCCAGCAGTTTATCGGTCACTGAAGCTTTCTTT.

The chain carries TRBV5-1 and TRBJ1-4; TRBD1 aligns across 8 bases. V lost 2 bases and J lost 5; bases outside the gene matches: 11. Germline CDR1 is SGHRS and CDR2 is YFSETQ. CDR3 length equals 17 residues. The CDR3 sequence: CASSFRESRTGNEKLFF. In DNA form, the CDR3 reads TGCGCCAGCAGCTTTAGGGAATCGAGGACAGGGAATGAAAAACTGTTTTTT.

The chain employs TRBV25-1 and TRBJ2-1; 10 bases agree with TRBD2. The trim removed 5 bases at V and 3 bases at J, leaving 7 bases unmatched. CDR1 is MGHDK, CDR2 SYGVNS, per germline. The CDR3 length is 16 residues. The CDR3 DNA reads as TGTGCCAGCAGTAGCGGGGGGGCCCTGAGCTACAATGAGCAGTTCTTC. It is translated as CASSSGGALSYNEQFF.

The chain is built from TRBV7-9 and TRBJ2-7; D perhaps matches TRBD1 (6 bases). This CDR3 is built from 13 residues. CDR1 is SEHNR and CDR2 is FQNEAQ in the germline V gene (reference sequence). Trimming stripped 5 bases from V and 3 bases from J, with 11 bases between. DNA of the CDR3: TGTGCCAGCAGCGTCCGGGACAACTACGAGCAGTACGTC. Residues: CASSVRDNYEQYV.

V gene TRBV7-2 combines with J gene TRBJ2-7; D is unresolved. The V end was cut by 7 bases, the J end by 1 base, with 14 bases between. In germline, CDR1 is SGHTA, CDR2 FQGNSA. The CDR3 runs 14 residues. CDR3 sequence: CASTDSPGSYEQYV. CDR3 coding DNA: TGTGCCAGCACCGATTCGCCAGGTTCCTACGAGCAGTACGTC.

The chain combines TRBV11-1 with TRBJ2-2; 8 positions match TRBD1. V gave up 8 bases and J gave up 8 bases; unmatched junction bases: 16. CDR1 is SGHAT, CDR2 FQDESV, per germline (reference sequence). CDR3 size: 16 residues. The CDR3 spells CASSGTQGASSGELFF. Written as DNA, the CDR3 is TGTGCCAGCTCGGGGACGCAGGGGGCCTCGTCGGGGGAGCTGTTTTTT.

The V and J genes are TRBV28 and TRBJ1-2, with D possibly matching TRBD1 (5 bases). Trimming shortened V by 6 bases and J by 4 bases, and 15 bases separated the two germline ends. Germline CDR1 and CDR2: MDHEN and SYDVKM. The CDR3 runs 14 residues. In nucleotides, the CDR3 is TGTGCCAGCAGCTCAAGGGGACTTGGCTATGGCTACACCTTC. Protein product: CASSSRGLGYGYTF.

This clone showed up just a few times. DNA for the CDR3: TGTGCCAGCAGCCCAGGGGGGAAGAACACTGAAGCTTTCTTT. It translates to CASSPGGKNTEAFF. The rearrangement joins TRBV3-1 (or the pseudogene TRBV3-2) to TRBJ1-1; 7 positions match TRBD1. J was trimmed by 1 base and V by 4 bases; bases with no gene match: 3. The CDR3 totals 14 residues. CDR1 is LGHDT, CDR2 YNNKEL, per germline (reference sequence).

CDR3 nucleotide sequence: TGTGCCAGCTCACTGAGACAGGGGCAAGAGACCCAGTACTTC. This codes for CASSLRQGQETQYF. The chain combines TRBV18 with TRBJ2-5, with 8 bases identical to TRBD1. The junction had 3 bases not matched to a gene; V was cut back by 4 bases and J by 2 bases. Germline loops: CDR1 KGHSH, CDR2 LQKENI. There are 14 residues in the CDR3.

This rearrangement joins TRBV19 to TRBJ2-3; 7 bases fit TRBD2. V lost 4 bases and J lost 4; bases outside the gene matches: 5. Germline V CDR1 and CDR2: LNHDA, SQIVND (reference sequence). CDR3 length: 14 amino acids. The CDR3 DNA reads as TGTGCCAGTAGTACCAACGGACTAGCAGATACGCAGTATTTT. This encodes CASSTNGLADTQYF.

The chain is built from TRBV24-1 and TRBJ1-5; possible D gene TRBD1, 6 bases. Germline loops: CDR1 KGHDR, CDR2 SFDVKD. Trimming pared 4 bases from V and 4 bases from J, leaving 10 bases between. CDR3 length equals 14 residues. This CDR3 reads CATSDQDRNQPQHF. CDR3 DNA: TGTGCCACCAGTGACCAGGACAGAAATCAGCCCCAGCATTTT.